These T cell receptor beta chains were read from a single sample in a study of shared clonotypes between healthy human individuals. Sequencing was performed with immunoSEQ multiplex PCR; in TCRdb, only in-frame clones are kept and a portion is missing. The sample has some 1,600,000 clones, under 99% seen once. The specimen was naive CD4+ T cells sorted from blood. These receptors were obtained from a man aged 25-40 years in good health. Both conserved end residues are trimmed from each CDR3. Fields, in order: V gene, J gene, CDR3 protein.

TRBV15	TRBJ2-1	ATRAGFYNEQF
TRBV5-1	TRBJ1-4	ASSRDPGSREKLF
TRBV5-1	TRBJ1-5	ASSSGGINQPQH
TRBV2	TRBJ2-6	ASRASGANVLT
TRBV5-6	TRBJ2-5	ASSLPGQGDQETQY
TRBV9	TRBJ2-2	ASSVDGQVVSGELF
TRBV5-6	TRBJ1-5	ASSYGQSNQPQH
TRBV9	TRBJ2-7	ASSVTSVSYEQY
TRBV6-6	TRBJ1-4	ASTRGFPTNEKLF
TRBV19	TRBJ2-1	ASSSGGSYNEQF
TRBV5-1	TRBJ2-7	ASSEGLAETYEQY
TRBV5-1	TRBJ2-5	ASSPGTLETQY
TRBV7-8	TRBJ2-1	ASSPGDSYNEQF
TRBV5-5	TRBJ1-1	ASSLLHRDTEAF
TRBV29-1	TRBJ1-1	SVDKNTEAF
TRBV11-3	TRBJ2-2	ASSRTSGLPGELF
TRBV5-4	TRBJ2-7	ASSSPGVGLYEQY
TRBV7-2	TRBJ2-2	ASSRAKAGELF
TRBV6-6	TRBJ1-5	ASSRGAHQPQH
TRBV29-1	TRBJ2-3	SVGLGGTDTQY
TRBV2	TRBJ2-7	ASSHRPAIDRFAYEQY
TRBV7-8	TRBJ1-2	ASSPKGGTGDDGYT
TRBV5-1	TRBJ2-2	ASSLVGQANTGELF
TRBV5-1	TRBJ1-1	ASSLDGTGYTEAF
TRBV18	TRBJ1-5	ASSLDRSQPQH
TRBV5-1	TRBJ1-5	ASSKDSNQPQH
TRBV18	TRBJ2-5	ASSLAGVETQY
TRBV29-1	TRBJ2-1	SARTGSYNEQF
TRBV15	TRBJ2-2	ATTPRQVARSGELF
TRBV7-9	TRBJ2-1	ASSLVGSASGSYNEQF
TRBV6-1	TRBJ2-7	ASKTGLVQWEQY
TRBV5-1	TRBJ2-1	ASFFLRGSEQF
TRBV27	TRBJ2-4	ASRFSFTTGVRNIQY
TRBV18	TRBJ2-5	ASSPTEETQY
TRBV29-1	TRBJ2-3	SGGDGDTQY
TRBV2	TRBJ2-7	ASGSGSYEQY
TRBV6-5	TRBJ2-7	ASSLRQLYEQY
TRBV9	TRBJ1-2	ASTPGQGAYGYT
TRBV6-1	TRBJ1-1	ASSVSGTTEAF
TRBV6-5	TRBJ1-4	ASSYSPDSEEKLF
TRBV30	TRBJ2-1	AWSRGQGAAGF
TRBV5-8	TRBJ1-2	ASSLVGQGEGYT
TRBV13	TRBJ2-2	ASSFAGPGELF
TRBV7-9	TRBJ2-5	ASSLALASSETQY
TRBV5-1	TRBJ2-1	ASYPGGAYNEQF
TRBV28	TRBJ1-2	ASTLGPGNYGYT
TRBV10-2	TRBJ2-7	ASTAGTYEQY
TRBV28	TRBJ1-2	ASSLGGQGSANYGYT
TRBV21-1	TRBJ2-1	ASSKGRLAGVYVPPEQF
TRBV2	TRBJ2-7	ASSETSYYEQY
TRBV28	TRBJ1-4	ASSPGGGLF
TRBV7-9	TRBJ2-7	ASSPTGGAANEQY
TRBV28	TRBJ2-7	ASSFRDRVRQY
TRBV27	TRBJ2-1	ASSLNREYNEQF
TRBV19	TRBJ1-1	ASSIKEGMVTEAF
TRBV10-1	TRBJ2-5	ASSEQAGKTQY
TRBV2	TRBJ1-4	ASSGRNEKLF
TRBV11-3	TRBJ2-1	ASSLDQGNEQF
TRBV20-1	TRBJ2-7	SASGSYEQY